These 15 T cell receptor beta chains were all obtained from the same sample, sequenced in a study of CD8 T cells in ankylosing spondylitis. One entry per CDR3 protein results from TCRdb running MiXCR on the 5' RACE reads. Among some 350,000 distinct CDR3 sequences listed, roughly 14% were seen once. Material: blood, either unsorted or a sorted T cell fraction (not recorded which). Receptor source: a male donor with ankylosing spondylitis or in good health (not recorded which).

This clonotype came up a few times. This chain uses TRBV3-1 with TRBJ1-5; possibly TRBD1 for D (5 bases). Trimming pared 5 bases from V and 6 bases from J, leaving 8 bases between. The germline V gene encodes CDR1 LGHDT and CDR2 YNNKEL (reference sequence). CDR3 length equals 12 residues. The CDR3 here is CASSMGGQPQHF. DNA of the CDR3: TGTGCCAGCAGCATGGGGGGTCAGCCCCAGCATTTT. Variable domain in full (rest from reference TRBV3-1 and TRBJ1-5): DTAVSQTPKYLVTQMGNDKSIKCEQNLGHDTMYWYKQDSKKFLKIMFSYNNKELIINETVPNRFSPKSPDKAHLNLHINSLELGDSAVYFCASSMGGQPQHFGDGTRLSIL.

This sequence joins TRBV2 and TRBJ2-7; 7 nucleotides match TRBD1. Germline assignment: CDR1 SNHLY and CDR2 FYNNEI. CDR3 length: 15 residues. J was trimmed by 4 bases and V by 7 bases; bases with no gene match: 13. The CDR3 reads CASKPDRVRTYEQYF. The CDR3 DNA reads as TGTGCCAGCAAGCCCGACAGGGTTAGAACTTACGAGCAGTACTTC.

V usage is TRBV12-3 or TRBV12-4 and J usage is TRBJ2-1, with 14 bases identical to TRBD2. V lost 6 bases and J lost 2; bases outside the gene matches: 6. This CDR3 region has 17 residues. The CDR3 nucleotides read TGTGCCAGCAGCTGGGGACTAGCGGGGGCCACCTACAATGAGCAGTTCTTC. Amino acid sequence: CASSWGLAGATYNEQFF.

This chain joins TRBV7-2 and TRBJ2-2; 10 bases agree with TRBD1. The V and J ends lost 1 base and 4 bases, in that order; junction bases with no gene match: 6. The CDR3 loop spans 17 amino acids. Germline values: CDR1 SGHTA, CDR2 FQGNSA. This chain's CDR3 is CASSLVGRDRGTGELFF. CDR3 nucleotide sequence: TGTGCCAGCAGCTTAGTTGGTCGGGACAGGGGCACCGGGGAGCTGTTTTTT.

This clonotype occurred a few times. V and J are TRBV28 and TRBJ2-5, with 9 bases that match TRBD1. The CDR3 extends over 15 amino acids. The V gene end was trimmed by 2 bases and the J gene end by 1 base; junction bases not matched to a gene: 2. The germline CDR1 and CDR2 sequences are MDHEN and SYDVKM. This CDR3 is CASSLPTGGQETQYF. The DNA for the CDR3 is TGTGCCAGCAGTTTACCGACAGGGGGCCAAGAGACCCAGTACTTC.

The chain combines TRBV12-3 or TRBV12-4 with TRBJ1-2, with TRBD1 identical over 7 bases. The V segment lost 3 bases and the J segment 4 bases; nucleotides outside the gene matches: 8. The length of the CDR3 is 15 residues. CDR3 bases: TGTGCCAGCAGTTTCGACAGGGCTGACTTCTATGGCTACACCTTC. Amino acids: CASSFDRADFYGYTF.

This clonotype appeared many times. The chain joins TRBV5-1 to TRBJ2-7, with TRBD1 identical over 7 bases. The CDR3 has 14 amino acids. V gave up 1 base and J gave up 4 bases; unmatched junction bases: 5. Germline-derived CDR1 and CDR2 are SGHRS and YFSETQ. The CDR3 bases are TGCGCCAGCAGCTTGAGTGGGACAGAATACGAGCAGTACTTC. Translation gives CASSLSGTEYEQYF.

This clonotype was recorded a few times. The chain employs TRBV5-1 and TRBJ2-7, with TRBD2 identical over 7 bases. There are 15 residues in the CDR3. The V and J ends lost 2 bases and 3 bases, in that order; junction bases with no gene match: 8. Germline V gives CDR1 SGHRS, CDR2 YFSETQ. Written as DNA, the CDR3 is TGCGCCAGCAGCTTTGTATTCGGGGGGAACTACGAGCAGTACTTC. Translated: CASSFVFGGNYEQYF.

This rearrangement joins TRBV20-1 to TRBJ1-2; 10 bases match TRBD1. Germline values: CDR1 DFQATT, CDR2 SNEGSKA (reference sequence). J was trimmed by 8 bases and V by 3 bases; bases with no gene match: 3. This CDR3 has 12 residues. CDR3 sequence reads: CSASWDRGGYTF. The CDR3 DNA follows: TGCAGTGCTAGCTGGGACAGGGGCGGCTACACCTTC.

This clonotype showed up just a few times. The chain's CDR3 is CSASRQGNNQPQHF. The CDR3 DNA is TGCAGTGCTAGCAGGCAGGGCAACAATCAGCCCCAGCATTTT. The chain couples TRBV20-1 to TRBJ1-5; D perhaps matches TRBD1 (5 bases). This CDR3 comprises 14 residues. The V gene's germline CDR1 is DFQATT and CDR2 SNEGSKA (reference sequence). With 3 bases removed from V and 3 bases from J, the gap between germline ends came to 12 bases.

The V and J genes are TRBV7-8 and TRBJ1-5; D ambiguous. There are 13 residues in the CDR3. Trimming shortened V by 0 bases and J by 6 bases, and 6 bases separated the two germline ends. CDR1 and CDR2 (germline): SGHVS, FQNEAQ. CDR3: CASSLAPGQPQHF. DNA for the CDR3: TGTGCCAGCAGCTTAGCGCCCGGTCAGCCCCAGCATTTT.

The CDR3: CASSESGPNTEAFF. The CDR3 DNA sequence: TGTGCCAGCAGTGAATCAGGGCCGAACACTGAAGCTTTCTTT. The J gene is TRBJ1-1, the V gene TRBV6-1, with a tentative D call TRBD1 (5 bases). Germline CDR1 is MNHNS and CDR2 is SASEGT. Trimming removed 2 bases at V and 1 base at J, with 8 bases between. The CDR3 has 14 amino acids.

This clonotype was counted at least ten times. The chain uses TRBV12-3 or TRBV12-4 and TRBJ1-2; the D is unclear. V was pared by 5 bases and J by 8 bases, with 15 bases between. CDR3 length: 13 amino acids. CDR3 residues: CASSPSGKWGYTF. CDR3 in DNA: TGTGCCAGCAGTCCTTCGGGGAAGTGGGGCTACACCTTC.

In this sample, this clonotype turned up many times. This chain links TRBV9 with TRBJ1-3; 8 nucleotides align to TRBD1. The CDR3 sequence is 17 residues long. The J segment lost 2 bases and the V segment lost 2 bases, leaving 9 bases of the junction unmatched. Germline V lookup: CDR1 SGDLS, CDR2 YYNGEE. The CDR3 spells CASSVGLDRAAGNTIYF. The CDR3 nucleotides read TGTGCCAGCAGCGTGGGTTTGGACAGGGCGGCTGGAAACACCATATATTTT.

The sample holds a few counts of this clonotype. The chain recombines TRBV12-3 or TRBV12-4 with TRBJ2-7, with 7 bases fitting TRBD2. Trimming removed 5 bases from V and 2 bases from J; junction bases left unmatched: 15. The CDR3 has 17 residues. Here the CDR3 DNA reads TGTGCCAGCAGTCTCCGGACGGGAGGACGACAAGCCTACGAGCAGTACTTC. This gives the protein CASSLRTGGRQAYEQYF.